The 23 T cell receptor beta chains below were found in one sample sequenced in a study of T cell repertoires in cytomegalovirus infection. TCRdb processed the reads anew with MiXCR; each CDR3 protein has one entry. This table has roughly 700,000 distinct CDR3 sequences, roughly 36% appearing once. Antigens for these TCRs are unknown. The material was cultured PBMCs, obtained from culture after CMV antigen stimulation. All receptors derive from a human donor in good health (CMV status not recorded). Some clones in this sample may be carry-over from other donors' samples.

This clonotype was counted a few times. The rearrangement uses TRBV7-9 and TRBJ1-2; D gene unclear. The V end lost 5 bases, the J end lost 0 bases, and 13 bases lay between the germline ends. Germline CDR1 SEHNR, CDR2 FQNEAQ (reference sequence). This CDR3 is built from 15 residues. The CDR3 region is CASSPTAPSNYGYTF. DNA for the CDR3: TGTGCCAGCAGCCCTACGGCACCATCTAACTATGGCTACACCTTC.

This clonotype was recorded a few times. The chain employs TRBV2 and TRBJ2-2; D ambiguous. The V end was cut by 1 base, the J end by 3 bases, with 12 bases between. The CDR3 totals 16 residues. CDR1 SNHLY and CDR2 FYNNEI come from the germline V gene. CDR3 DNA: TGTGCCAGCAGTGAAGAGACGACAAGGGACACCGGGGAGCTGTTTTTT. This translates into CASSEETTRDTGELFF.

The rearrangement links TRBV5-4 to TRBJ2-1; D is ambiguous. CDR3 length equals 17 residues. Germline V gene data show CDR1 as SGHNT and CDR2 as YYREEE (reference sequence). Trimming left V 0 bases short and J 4 bases short, with 17 bases between. The CDR3 region has the DNA TGTGCCAGCAGCTTGGGAGTCGAGATAGTTCCTTACAATGAGCAGTTCTTC. Residues: CASSLGVEIVPYNEQFF.

This chain uses TRBV19 with TRBJ1-5; D unresolved. Trimming took off 11 bases at V and 1 base at J, with 18 bases between the two ends. This CDR3 is 15 amino acids long. CDR1 and CDR2 from the germline V gene are LNHDA and SQIVND (reference sequence). The CDR3 sequence is CASHMVGGSNQPQHF. CDR3 nucleotide sequence: TGTGCCTCCCACATGGTGGGTGGGAGCAATCAGCCCCAGCATTTT.

The chain is built from TRBV6-6 and TRBJ2-1; the match to TRBD2 covers 8 bases. The CDR3 totals 15 residues. V trimming: 2 bases; J trimming: 7 bases; junction bases outside the gene matches: 7. Per germline, CDR1 MNHNY and CDR2 SVGAGI (reference sequence). CDR3 in amino acids: CASSYQAGATNEQFF. CDR3 in DNA: TGTGCCAGCAGTTACCAAGCGGGGGCGACGAATGAGCAGTTCTTC.

This chain connects TRBV11-1 to TRBJ2-5, with 8 nucleotides matching TRBD1. The germline gives CDR1 SGHAT, CDR2 FQDESV (reference sequence). The CDR3 runs 17 residues. With 1 base clipped from V and 0 bases from J, the junction kept 7 bases outside the gene matches. The CDR3 here is CASSLVGGQVNQETQYF. DNA of the CDR3: TGTGCCAGCAGCTTAGTAGGGGGACAGGTGAACCAAGAGACCCAGTACTTC. Full variable domain (missing parts from reference TRBV11-1 and TRBJ2-5): EAEVAQSPRYKITEKSQAVAFWCDPISGHATLYWYRQILGQGPELLVQFQDESVVDDSQLPKDRFSAERLKGVDSTLKIQPAELGDSAMYLCASSLVGGQVNQETQYFGPGTRLLVL.

This clonotype was counted between two and nine times. The DNA of the CDR3 is TGTGCCAGCAGCCGGACGCAACAAGAGACCCAGTACTTC. This encodes CASSRTQQETQYF. The chain is built from TRBV7-2 and TRBJ2-5; D remains ambiguous. The CDR3 has 13 amino acids. V dropped 5 bases and J dropped 2 bases, with 9 bases sitting between them. The germline V gene encodes CDR1 SGHTA and CDR2 FQGNSA. Based on the CDR3 plus reference TRBV7-2 and TRBJ2-5, the full variable domain is GAGVSQSPSNKVTEKGKDVELRCDPISGHTALYWYRQSLGQGLEFLIYFQGNSAPDKSGLPSDRFSAERTGGSVSTLTIQRTQQEDSAVYLCASSRTQQETQYFGPGTRLLVL.

The DNA of the CDR3 is TGCAGTGCTACCGGGACAGGGAGGGATACGCAGTATTTT. This encodes CSATGTGRDTQYF. V is TRBV20-1 and J is TRBJ2-3, with TRBD1 matching over 9 bases. This CDR3 comprises 13 residues. V lost 4 bases, J lost 6 bases, and 5 bases stayed unmatched. Germline CDR1 DFQATT, CDR2 SNEGSKA (reference sequence).

The table lists this clonotype with a count of one. The chain links TRBV28 to TRBJ1-4; D possibly corresponds to TRBD1 (6 bases). CDR1 and CDR2 from the germline V gene are MDHEN and SYDVKM. This CDR3 is 14 amino acids long. V lost 3 bases, J lost 10 bases, and 15 bases lay in between. The CDR3 coding sequence is TGTGCCAGCAGTTTCGGACAGTCACTACTAAAACTGTTTTTT. Its protein is CASSFGQSLLKLFF.

The CDR3 sequence: CASSRERLALETQYF. The CDR3 DNA is TGCGCCAGCAGCAGAGAAAGACTAGCGCTAGAGACCCAGTACTTC. This chain uses TRBV5-1 with TRBJ2-5; 8 nucleotides match TRBD2. The V gene end was trimmed by 4 bases and the J gene end by 4 bases; junction bases not matched to a gene: 9. This CDR3 region has 15 residues. The germline gives CDR1 SGHRS, CDR2 YFSETQ.

This clonotype was seen a handful of times. The chain is built from TRBV12-3 or TRBV12-4 and TRBJ2-3; either TRBD1 or TRBD2 may fit D (6 bases each). This CDR3 is 14 amino acids long. Trimming removed 3 bases at V and 6 bases at J, with 13 bases between. CDR3 DNA sequence: TGTGCCAGCAGTTTTCGGGGGCGCTTGGATACGCAGTATTTT. Protein product: CASSFRGRLDTQYF.

The chain has TRBV5-1 and TRBJ2-3; D gene uncertain. The germline gives CDR1 SGHRS, CDR2 YFSETQ. The CDR3 runs to 18 residues. Trimming removed 2 bases from V and 0 bases from J, with 19 bases in between. CDR3 loop: CASSFFAADVPSTDTQYF. CDR3 coding DNA: TGCGCCAGCAGCTTTTTTGCGGCCGACGTACCTAGCACAGATACGCAGTATTTT.

This clonotype turned up a few times. The rearrangement uses TRBV7-9 and TRBJ2-3; possibly TRBD2 for D (6 bases). CDR3 length equals 18 residues. V lost 5 bases to trimming and J lost 0 bases, with 21 bases between them. Germline assignment: CDR1 SEHNR and CDR2 FQNEAQ (reference sequence). For the CDR3, the DNA is TGTGCCAGCAGCGCCCGAAAGTGGGGCGGGATTAGCACAGATACGCAGTATTTT. It is translated as CASSARKWGGISTDTQYF.

In its sample, this clonotype was seen many times. V gene TRBV7-2 combines with J gene TRBJ2-7, with unresolved D. V was cut by 3 bases and J by 0 bases, with 9 bases left in between. Germline lookup yields CDR1 SGHTA and CDR2 FQGNSA. The CDR3 consists of 14 residues. The DNA of the CDR3 is TGTGCCAGCAGCTTCACGACGGACTCCTACGAGCAGTACTTC. Protein sequence: CASSFTTDSYEQYF. The full variable domain, completed using reference TRBV7-2 and TRBJ2-7, is GAGVSQSPSNKVTEKGKDVELRCDPISGHTALYWYRQSLGQGLEFLIYFQGNSAPDKSGLPSDRFSAERTGGSVSTLTIQRTQQEDSAVYLCASSFTTDSYEQYFGPGTRLTVT.

This clonotype has just a few counts. The V gene is TRBV19, the J gene TRBJ1-1; no definite D call. CDR3 length equals 17 residues. The V end lost 6 bases, the J end lost 0 bases, and 20 bases lay between the germline ends. From germline, CDR1 is LNHDA and CDR2 SQIVND (reference sequence). The CDR3 region is CASSTRIGRGMNTEAFF. The CDR3 region has the DNA TGTGCCAGTAGCACACGTATCGGACGAGGAATGAACACTGAAGCTTTCTTT.

The chain couples TRBV6-6 to TRBJ2-3; D not certain. The CDR3 loop spans 14 amino acids. CDR1 is MNHNY and CDR2 is SVGAGI in the germline V gene (reference sequence). V dropped 5 bases and J dropped 1 base, with 10 bases sitting between them. CDR3 loop: CASSPPDRTDTQYF. The CDR3 DNA reads TGTGCCAGCAGTCCCCCAGACCGCACAGATACGCAGTATTTT.

This clonotype was counted only a few times. This chain joins TRBV4-2 and TRBJ2-1; TRBD2 matches 7 bases. The CDR3 covers 12 residues. Germline loops: CDR1 LGHNA, CDR2 YNFKEQ. The junction had 4 bases not matched to a gene; V was cut back by 5 bases and J by 9 bases. The CDR3 loop is CASSKGEGEQFF. The CDR3 bases are TGTGCCAGCAGCAAAGGGGAGGGTGAGCAGTTCTTC.

The chain uses TRBV19 and TRBJ1-2; D is unclear. Germline V gives CDR1 LNHDA, CDR2 SQIVND (reference sequence). This CDR3 comprises 13 residues. V lost 6 bases and J 8 bases, leaving 16 bases between the germline ends. The DNA of the CDR3 is TGTGCCAGTAGCCAGATAGGCCGACAAGGCTACACCTTC. Residues: CASSQIGRQGYTF.

This chain joins TRBV4-3 and TRBJ1-2; D remains ambiguous. Per the germline V gene, CDR1 is LGHNA and CDR2 is YSLEER. The CDR3 is made up of 15 amino acids. The V and J ends lost 0 bases and 4 bases respectively, with 12 bases between them. The CDR3 coding sequence is TGCGCCAGCAGCCAAGATGCCCCGCTAGGCTATGGCTACACCTTC. Encoded protein: CASSQDAPLGYGYTF.

This clonotype occurred once. This chain uses TRBV7-8 with TRBJ1-5, with TRBD1 matching 7 bases. Germline assignment: CDR1 SGHVS and CDR2 FQNEAQ. This CDR3 comprises 16 residues. With V trimmed by 5 bases and J by 2 bases, 9 bases remained unmatched. The CDR3 region is CASSGSARGGNQPQHF. Here the CDR3 DNA reads TGTGCCAGCAGCGGATCCGCCAGGGGGGGCAATCAGCCCCAGCATTTT. The variable domain in full, completed from reference TRBV7-8 and TRBJ1-5, reads GAGVSQSPRYKVAKRGQDVALRCDPISGHVSLFWYQQALGQGPEFLTYFQNEAQLDKSGLPSDRFFAERPEGSVSTLKIQRTQQEDSAVYLCASSGSARGGNQPQHFGDGTRLSIL.

This clonotype showed up just a few times. DNA for the CDR3: TGTGCCAGCTCACCAGTCAGGAGAAGGGACGAGCAGTACTTC. Amino acids: CASSPVRRRDEQYF. V is TRBV18 and J is TRBJ2-7; D is unresolved. The CDR3 runs 14 residues. V lost 2 bases to trimming and J lost 5 bases, with 13 bases between them. Germline V CDR1 and CDR2: KGHSH, LQKENI.

The table lists this clonotype with a few counts. The CDR3 here is CASSLAGRGGRTQYF. CDR3 coding DNA: TGCGCCAGCAGCTTGGCCGGGCGGGGGGGCAGGACCCAGTACTTC. The V call is TRBV5-1, the J call TRBJ2-5; 9 bases fit TRBD2. Germline V gene sequence: CDR1 SGHRS, CDR2 YFSETQ. The CDR3 runs 15 residues. V gave up 0 bases and J gave up 7 bases; unmatched junction bases: 7. The full variable domain, completed using reference TRBV5-1 and TRBJ2-5, is KAGVTQTPRYLIKTRGQQVTLSCSPISGHRSVSWYQQTPGQGLQFLFEYFSETQRNKGNFPGRFSGRQFSNSRSEMNVSTLELGDSALYLCASSLAGRGGRTQYFGPGTRLLVL.

V gene TRBV7-9 combines with J gene TRBJ2-2; D uncertain. CDR3 length: 13 amino acids. In germline, CDR1 is SEHNR, CDR2 FQNEAQ (reference sequence). Deletions cut 8 bases from V and 4 bases from J, with 11 bases between. The CDR3 DNA follows: TGTGCCAGCGATGTGATTTTCACCGGGGAGCTGTTTTTT. It encodes CASDVIFTGELFF.